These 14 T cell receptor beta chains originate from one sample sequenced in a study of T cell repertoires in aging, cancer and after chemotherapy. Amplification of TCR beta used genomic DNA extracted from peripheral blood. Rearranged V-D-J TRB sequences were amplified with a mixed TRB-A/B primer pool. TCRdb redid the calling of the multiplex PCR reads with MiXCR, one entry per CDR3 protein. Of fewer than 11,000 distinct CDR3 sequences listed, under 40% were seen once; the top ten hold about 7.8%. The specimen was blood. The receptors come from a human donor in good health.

CDR3 coding DNA: TGTGCCACCAGCAGAGACCCTCTAGCGGGAGGTGGGGCCAACGTCCTGACTTTC. It is translated as CATSRDPLAGGGANVLTF. The rearrangement uses TRBV15 and TRBJ2-6; 11 nucleotides match TRBD2. With 0 bases clipped from V and 3 bases from J, the junction kept 4 bases outside the gene matches. Germline V gives CDR1 LNHNV, CDR2 YYDKDF (reference sequence). The CDR3 totals 18 residues.

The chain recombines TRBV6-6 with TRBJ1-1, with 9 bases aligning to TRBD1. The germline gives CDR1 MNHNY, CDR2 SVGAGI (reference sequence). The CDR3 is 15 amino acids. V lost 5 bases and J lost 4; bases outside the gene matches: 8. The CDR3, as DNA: TGTGCCAGCAGTCCAGGGACAGGGATCGGCACTGAAGCTTTCTTT. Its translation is CASSPGTGIGTEAFF.

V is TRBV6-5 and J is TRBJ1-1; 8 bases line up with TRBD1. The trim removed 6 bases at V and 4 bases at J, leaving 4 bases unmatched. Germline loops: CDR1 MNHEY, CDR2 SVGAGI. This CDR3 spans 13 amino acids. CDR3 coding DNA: TGTGCCAGCAGACCAGGGGGCACCACTGAAGCTTTCTTT. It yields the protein CASRPGGTTEAFF.

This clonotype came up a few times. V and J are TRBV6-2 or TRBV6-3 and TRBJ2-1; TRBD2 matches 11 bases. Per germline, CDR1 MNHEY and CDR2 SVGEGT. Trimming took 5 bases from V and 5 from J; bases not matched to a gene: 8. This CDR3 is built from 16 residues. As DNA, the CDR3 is TGTGCCAGCAGTACACTAGCGGGAGAAGGGGACAATGAGCAGTTCTTC. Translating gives CASSTLAGEGDNEQFF.

The CDR3 loop reads CASSSGLAGGSSYNEQFF. The CDR3 DNA reads as TGTGCCAGCAGCTCAGGACTAGCGGGAGGCTCCTCCTACAATGAGCAGTTCTTC. The chain has TRBV11-2 and TRBJ2-1, with 14 nucleotides matching TRBD2. Germline V lookup: CDR1 SGHAT, CDR2 FQNNGV. Trimming at V came to 4 bases and at J to 0 bases, leaving 5 bases not matched to a gene. This CDR3 is built from 18 residues.

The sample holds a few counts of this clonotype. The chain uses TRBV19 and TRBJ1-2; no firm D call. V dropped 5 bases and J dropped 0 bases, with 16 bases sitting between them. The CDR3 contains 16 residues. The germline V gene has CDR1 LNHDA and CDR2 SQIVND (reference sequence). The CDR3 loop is CASSPPSAGTNYGYTF. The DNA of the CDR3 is TGTGCCAGTAGTCCCCCTTCCGCGGGGACTAACTATGGCTACACCTTC.

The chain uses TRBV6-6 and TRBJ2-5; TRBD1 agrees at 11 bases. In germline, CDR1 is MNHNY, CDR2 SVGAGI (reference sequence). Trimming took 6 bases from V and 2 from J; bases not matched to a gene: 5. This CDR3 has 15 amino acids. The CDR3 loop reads CASRSGTGGQETQYF. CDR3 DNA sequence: TGTGCCAGCAGGTCCGGGACAGGGGGGCAAGAGACCCAGTACTTC.

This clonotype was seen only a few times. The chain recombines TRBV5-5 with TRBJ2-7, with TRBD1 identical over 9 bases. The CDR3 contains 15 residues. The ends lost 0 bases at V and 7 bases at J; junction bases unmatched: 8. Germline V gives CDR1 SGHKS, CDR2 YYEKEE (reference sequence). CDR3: CASSLARDRVREQYF. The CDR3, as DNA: TGTGCCAGCAGCTTGGCCAGGGACAGGGTTCGGGAGCAGTACTTC.

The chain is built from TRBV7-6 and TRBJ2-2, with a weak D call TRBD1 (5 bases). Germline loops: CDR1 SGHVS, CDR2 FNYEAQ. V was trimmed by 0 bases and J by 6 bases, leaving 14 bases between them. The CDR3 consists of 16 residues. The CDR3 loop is CASSLAAGKGSGELFF. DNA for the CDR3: TGTGCCAGCAGCTTAGCGGCAGGGAAGGGTTCCGGGGAGCTGTTTTTT. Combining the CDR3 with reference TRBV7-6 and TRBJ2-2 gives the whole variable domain GAGVSQSPRYKVTKRGQDVALRCDPISGHVSLYWYRQALGQGPEFLTYFNYEAQQDKSGLPNDRFSAERPEGSISTLTIQRTEQRDSAMYRCASSLAAGKGSGELFFGEGSRLTVL.

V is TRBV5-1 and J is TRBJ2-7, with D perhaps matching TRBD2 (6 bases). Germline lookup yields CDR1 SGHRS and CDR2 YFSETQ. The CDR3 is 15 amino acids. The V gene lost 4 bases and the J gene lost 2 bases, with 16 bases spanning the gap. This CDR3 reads CASSLQGLGPYEQYF. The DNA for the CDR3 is TGCGCCAGCAGCCTGCAGGGACTTGGTCCCTACGAGCAGTACTTC.

CDR3 residues: CASSPQGLAGVGEQFF. For the CDR3, the DNA is TGTGCCAGCTCACCACAGGGACTAGCGGGAGTCGGTGAGCAGTTCTTC. This sequence joins TRBV18 and TRBJ2-1, with 14 positions matching TRBD2. V lost 1 base and J lost 9; bases outside the gene matches: 5. CDR1 is KGHSH and CDR2 is LQKENI in the germline V gene. The CDR3 loop spans 16 amino acids.

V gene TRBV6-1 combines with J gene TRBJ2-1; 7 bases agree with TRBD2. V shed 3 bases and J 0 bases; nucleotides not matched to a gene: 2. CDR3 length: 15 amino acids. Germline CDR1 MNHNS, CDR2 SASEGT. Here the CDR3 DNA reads TGTGCCAGCAGTGAGATAGCGGGCTCCTACAATGAGCAGTTCTTC. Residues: CASSEIAGSYNEQFF.

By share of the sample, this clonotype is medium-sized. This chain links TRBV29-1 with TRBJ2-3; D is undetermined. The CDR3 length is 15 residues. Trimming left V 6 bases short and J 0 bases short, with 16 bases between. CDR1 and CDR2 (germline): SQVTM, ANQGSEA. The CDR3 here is CSVHGVAPSTDTQYF. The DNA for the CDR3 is TGCAGCGTCCATGGGGTCGCTCCTAGCACAGATACGCAGTATTTT.

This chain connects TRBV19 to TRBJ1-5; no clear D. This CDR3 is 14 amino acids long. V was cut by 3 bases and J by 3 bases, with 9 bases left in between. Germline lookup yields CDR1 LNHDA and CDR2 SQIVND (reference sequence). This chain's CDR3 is CASSIGRSNQPQHF. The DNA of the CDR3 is TGTGCCAGTAGTATCGGTCGGTCCAATCAGCCCCAGCATTTT.